The 3 T cell receptor beta chains presented below share a single source sample, sequenced in a study of T cells in Graves' hyperthyroidism and ophthalmopathy. TCR beta CDR3 regions were amplified from RNA. An initial round of RT-PCR targeting the TCR CDR3 relied on the HTBI primer set. Via MiXCR, TCRdb re-called the multiplex PCR reads, giving one row per CDR3 protein. The top ten hold 4.5% to 6% of the sample, which has approximately 620,000 distinct CDR3 sequences, around 14% seen once. Sequencing input: blood. All receptors derive from a woman aged 25 to 39 with Graves' hyperthyroidism that later progressed to Graves' ophthalmopathy.

Many counts were recorded for this clonotype. The chain is built from TRBV27 and TRBJ1-1; D is perhaps TRBD1 (5 bases). The CDR3 runs 13 residues. Germline V lookup: CDR1 MNHEY, CDR2 SMNVEV (reference sequence). V was trimmed by 6 bases and J by 4 bases, leaving 12 bases between them. The CDR3 nucleotides are TGTGCCAGCAGATGGCAGGGTGGCACTGAAGCTTTCTTT. This codes for CASRWQGGTEAFF.

This clonotype came up a few times. The chain employs TRBV5-6 and TRBJ1-1, with D perhaps matching TRBD1 (5 bases). The CDR3 has 14 residues. The germline V and J ends were trimmed by 1 base and 8 bases, with 15 bases remaining between them. The germline V gene encodes CDR1 SGHDT and CDR2 YYEEEE. The CDR3 nucleotides read TGTGCCAGCAGCTTGAGAGCCGACCCAGGGGAAGCTTTCTTT. Its translation is CASSLRADPGEAFF. The variable domain in full, with the rest retrieved from reference TRBV5-6 and TRBJ1-1, is DAGVTQSPTHLIKTRGQQVTLRCSPKSGHDTVSWYQQALGQGPQFIFQYYEEEERQRGNFPDRFSGHQFPNYSSELNVNALLLGDSALYLCASSLRADPGEAFFGQGTRLTVV.

This clonotype was found a few times. The chain carries TRBV3-1 and TRBJ2-7; 11 nucleotides match TRBD2. The assigned J gene may be wrong: the sequence end matches TRBJ2-1 better. The germline V gene encodes CDR1 LGHDT and CDR2 YNNKEL (reference sequence). The CDR3 sequence is 16 residues long. CDR3: CASSPRLAGYSYEQFF. CDR3 nucleotide sequence: TGTGCCAGCAGCCCGCGACTAGCGGGGTATTCCTACGAGCAGTTCTTC.